The following is a T cell receptor (beta chain) sequence with its context. Antigen: not known. The libraries of TRB cDNA were constructed through 5' RACE using UMI labels. TCRdb reanalyzed the 5' RACE reads and collapses them to one entry per CDR3 protein, without DNA. The sample holds some 39,000 distinct CDR3 sequences. Cells that were CD45RO-CCR7+CD27+CD95- constituted naive CD8+ T cells. Germline V lookup: CDR1 DFQATT, CDR2 SNEGSKA (reference sequence). The CDR3 is 15 amino acids. The data belong to a study of CXCR3-negative and CXCR3-positive naive CD8 T cells. Whole-study findings and limits: TRBV-TRBJ usage was alike in naive CXCR3-negative and CXCR3-positive cells but differed in memory cells. Compared with CXCR3-negative naive cells, CXCR3-positive naive cells showed more hydrophobic TRB CDR3s.

This sequence was found in a human donor in good health. Some clones in this sample may be carry-over from other donors' samples. The sequencing sample was made of naive CXCR3- CD8+ T cells from blood. Subset here: CD45RO-CCR7+CD27+CD95- naive CD8+ T cells lacking CXCR3 (TNR3-). The rearrangement links TRBV20-1 to TRBJ1-2. Here the CDR3 reads CSARDLLGGDYGYTF.